This entry concerns a single T cell receptor (beta chain). This sample is part of a study of blood T cell repertoires in COVID-19. Study processing details: Estimated nucleated cell counts came from reference gene primer amplification. Only in-frame clones appear in the TCRdb table, and some are missing; sequencing was by immunoSEQ multiplex PCR. The V and J calls and the clone size are those of that table, but D and trimming were determined from the DNA. The sample comprises around 200,000 clones, 80% to 90% of which are singletons, and 4.5% to 5% rests with the top ten. Germline values: CDR1 MDHEN, CDR2 SYDVKM. The CDR3 covers 15 residues. V lost 7 bases, J lost 5 bases, and 13 bases stayed unmatched.

The V call is TRBV28, the J call TRBJ1-2; the match to TRBD1 covers 7 bases. The sample taken for sequencing was peripheral blood. This TCR was sampled from a woman of 80 years or more with acute or convalescent COVID-19. This chain's CDR3 is CASTTSDRELYGYTF. The CDR3 coding sequence is TGTGCCAGCACCACTTCCGACAGGGAATTATATGGCTACACCTTC.